These T cell receptor beta chains were read from a single sample in a study of identical twins. TCRdb ran MiXCR on the 5' RACE reads and lists one entry per CDR3 protein. The table records 1.5 million to 2 million distinct CDR3 sequences, under 35% of them present only once. The sample was cord blood. These receptors were obtained from a newborn girl in good health. Both conserved end residues are part of each CDR3.

cdr3_length	j_call	v_call	cdr3_aa
15	TRBJ2-2	TRBV11-2	CASSPIKKGTGELFF
13	TRBJ2-4	TRBV12-3/TRBV12-4	CASSQRSENIQYF
15	TRBJ2-5	TRBV10-3	CAISESTGKGETQYF
14	TRBJ2-1	TRBV27	CTSAPSGPYNEQFF
17	TRBJ2-1	TRBV7-9	CASSGGQGFSSYNEQFF
15	TRBJ2-5	TRBV7-2	CASQVAPLENNEQYF
15	TRBJ2-7	TRBV20-1	CSARDLRGPSNEQYF
14	TRBJ1-4	TRBV11-1	CASTTTGTNEKLFF
14	TRBJ1-5	TRBV4-1	CASSQQGGYQPQHF
16	TRBJ2-5	TRBV5-1	CASRSTSGIYRETQYF
16	NA	TRBV5-4	CASRLAGARSSYEQYF
15	TRBJ1-4	TRBV4-2	CASSQGQVGNEKLFF
15	TRBJ2-7	TRBV29-1	CSVTLQGAAPYEQYF
14	TRBJ1-6	TRBV4-1	CASSQELGYSPLHF
19	NA	TRBV7-9	CASSLAGTARTSSYNEQYF
16	TRBJ2-1	TRBV6-1	CASSALWSGRANEQFF
13	TRBJ2-1	TRBV27	CASSLFLSNEQFF
13	TRBJ2-5	TRBV30	CAWDTSGGKTQYF
14	TRBJ2-5	TRBV4-1	CASSSLGGPETQYF
14	TRBJ2-7	TRBV7-2	CASSFNSGRDEQYF
12	TRBJ2-3	TRBV10-3	CAISEFADTQYF
12	TRBJ1-2	TRBV28	CASSSGTYGYTF
13	NA	TRBV4-2	CANSQDVVYEQYF
17	TRBJ2-3	TRBV25-1	CASSVKGLAGDLDTQYF
12	TRBJ2-7	TRBV20-1	CSAMDSSYEQYF
16	TRBJ2-3	TRBV7-2	CASCPLAGGITDTQYF
15	TRBJ1-1	TRBV7-2	CASSSNRGANTEAFF
13	TRBJ2-7	TRBV21-1	CASLAAVRAEQYF
12	TRBJ2-1	TRBV4-1	CASSQARHEQFF
13	TRBJ2-5	TRBV27	CASSLHQRGEQYF
16	TRBJ2-1	TRBV5-5	CASSLGGGVTYNEQFF
15	TRBJ2-7	TRBV28	CASSFRGLVVSEQYF
14	TRBJ1-5	TRBV2	CASEGERSNQPQHF
12	TRBJ2-7	TRBV29-1	CSVRGTGYEQYF
12	TRBJ1-2	TRBV6-4	CAGSPSGGGYTF
14	TRBJ2-7	TRBV29-1	CSVPSGFLGDEQYF
14	TRBJ2-5	TRBV20-1	CSARSGGHYNEQYF
13	TRBJ2-1	TRBV20-1	CSASGGLYNGQFF
17	TRBJ2-3	TRBV24-1	CATSDLEGRTDTGTQYF
15	TRBJ2-1	TRBV20-1	CSARDGGGVINEQFF
15	TRBJ2-7	TRBV12-3/TRBV12-4	CASSPSGTKSYEQYF
15	TRBJ1-2	TRBV6-6	CASRIYRGWDYGYTF
13	TRBJ2-7	TRBV10-3	CAACRGSSYEQYF
14	TRBJ2-1	TRBV11-2	CSSSAPGTYNEQFF
15	NA	TRBV20-1	CSASDKGQGVYEQYF
16	TRBJ1-2	TRBV2	CASSEDQGLAYYGYTF
15	TRBJ1-6	TRBV6-5	CASSQTGVSFSPLHF